This T cell receptor beta chain was retrieved from a study of blood T cell repertoires in COVID-19. Study at large: From T cells, B-cell-depleted T cells, or PBMCs came the material, which was cDNA or gDNA.

Libraries were prepared by immunoSEQ multiplex PCR; TCRdb keeps only in-frame clonotypes and omits some of them. The table shows some 130,000 clones, with nearly 85% occurring only once. CDR3 length: 14 amino acids. With V trimmed by 0 bases and J by 5 bases, 4 bases remained unmatched. The germline CDR1 and CDR2 sequences are SGHRS and YFSETQ. The gene calls are TRBV5-1 and TRBJ2-7; 8 bases are shared with TRBD1. The TCR originated in a human donor in a cohort sampled during active COVID-19. Sample: peripheral blood. The CDR3 reads CASSLGTGQHEQYF. For the CDR3, the DNA is TGCGCCAGCAGCTTGGGGACAGGGCAACACGAGCAGTACTTC.